The TCR beta chain under discussion was sequenced for a study of CXCR4 blockade with PD-1 therapy in pancreatic cancer. The ends were cut back, 4 bases at V and 0 bases at J, with 7 bases in the middle. Germline V gene sequence: CDR1 SGDLS, CDR2 YYNGEE. This CDR3 is 14 amino acids long. Only in-frame clones appear in the TCRdb table, and some are missing; sequencing was by immunoSEQ multiplex PCR. The repertoire holds more than 400 clones, with 35% to 40% as singletons. This TCR was recovered from a human donor with pancreatic ductal adenocarcinoma. The chain has TRBV9 and TRBJ1-4; a weak D match, TRBD1 (6 bases). Sample: tumor tissue. The CDR3 bases are TGTGCCAGCAGCAGGACAGCAACTAATGAAAAACTGTTTTTT. Translating gives CASSRTATNEKLFF.